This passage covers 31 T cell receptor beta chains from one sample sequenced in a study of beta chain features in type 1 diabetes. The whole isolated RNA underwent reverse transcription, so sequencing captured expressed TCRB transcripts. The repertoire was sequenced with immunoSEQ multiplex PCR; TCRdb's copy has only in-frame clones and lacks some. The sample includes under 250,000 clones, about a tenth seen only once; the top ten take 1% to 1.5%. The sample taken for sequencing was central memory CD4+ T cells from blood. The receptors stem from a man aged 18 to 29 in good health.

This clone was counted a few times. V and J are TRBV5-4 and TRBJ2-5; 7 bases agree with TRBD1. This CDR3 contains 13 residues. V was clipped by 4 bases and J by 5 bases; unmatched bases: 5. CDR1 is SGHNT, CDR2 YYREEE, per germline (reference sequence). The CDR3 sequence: CASSQGVLETQYF. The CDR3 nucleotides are TGTGCCAGCAGCCAGGGGGTGTTGGAGACCCAGTACTTC.

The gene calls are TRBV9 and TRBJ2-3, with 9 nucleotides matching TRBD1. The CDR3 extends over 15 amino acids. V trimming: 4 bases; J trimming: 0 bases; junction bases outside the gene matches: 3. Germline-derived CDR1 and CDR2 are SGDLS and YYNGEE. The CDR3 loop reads CASSMGQGSTDTQYF. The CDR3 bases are TGTGCCAGCAGCATGGGACAGGGAAGCACAGATACGCAGTATTTT.

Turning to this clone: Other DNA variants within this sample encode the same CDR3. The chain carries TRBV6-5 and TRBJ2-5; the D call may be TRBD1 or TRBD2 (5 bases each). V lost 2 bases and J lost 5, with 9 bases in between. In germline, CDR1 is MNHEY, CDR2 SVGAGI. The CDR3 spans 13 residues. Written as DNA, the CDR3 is TGTGCCAGCAGTTACCGGGGCCGGGAGACCCAGTACTTC. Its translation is CASSYRGRETQYF.

As DNA, the CDR3 is TGTGCCAGCAGTTTTCAGTATACCTACAATGAGCAGTTCTTC. This encodes CASSFQYTYNEQFF. The chain employs TRBV28 and TRBJ2-1; D gene ambiguous. This CDR3 has 14 residues. The V gene's germline CDR1 is MDHEN and CDR2 SYDVKM. V lost 3 bases to trimming and J lost 2 bases, with 8 bases between them.

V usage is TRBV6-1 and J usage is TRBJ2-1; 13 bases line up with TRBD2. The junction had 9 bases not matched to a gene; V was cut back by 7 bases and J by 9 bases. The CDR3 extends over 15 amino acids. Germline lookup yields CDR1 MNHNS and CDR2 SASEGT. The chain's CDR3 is CASKGETSGRAEQFF. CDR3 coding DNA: TGTGCCAGCAAGGGGGAAACTAGCGGGAGGGCTGAGCAGTTCTTC.

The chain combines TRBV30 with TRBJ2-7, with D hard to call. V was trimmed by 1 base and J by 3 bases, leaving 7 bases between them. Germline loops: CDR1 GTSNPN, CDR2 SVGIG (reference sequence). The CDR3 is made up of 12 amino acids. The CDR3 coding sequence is TGTGCCTGGAGTGGTAAGGGCTACGAGCAGTACTTC. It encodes CAWSGKGYEQYF.

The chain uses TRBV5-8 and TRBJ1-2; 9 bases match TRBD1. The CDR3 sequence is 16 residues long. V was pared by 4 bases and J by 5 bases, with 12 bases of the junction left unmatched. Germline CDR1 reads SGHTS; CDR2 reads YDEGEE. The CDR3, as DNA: TGTGCCAGCAGCCGCGGGACAGGGAGGGAATGGTATGGCTACACCTTC. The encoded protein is CASSRGTGREWYGYTF.

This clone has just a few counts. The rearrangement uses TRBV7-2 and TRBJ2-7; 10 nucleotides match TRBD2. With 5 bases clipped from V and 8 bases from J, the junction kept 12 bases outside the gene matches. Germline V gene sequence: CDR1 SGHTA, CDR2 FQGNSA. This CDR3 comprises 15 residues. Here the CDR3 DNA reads TGTGCCAGCAGCCCGGGACTAGCGTTCAAGGCTCAGCAGTACTTC. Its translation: CASSPGLAFKAQQYF.

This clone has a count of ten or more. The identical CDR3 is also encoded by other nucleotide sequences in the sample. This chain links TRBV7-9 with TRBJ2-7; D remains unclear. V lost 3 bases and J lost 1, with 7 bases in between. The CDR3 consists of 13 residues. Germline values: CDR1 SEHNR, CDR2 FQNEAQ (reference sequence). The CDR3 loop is CASSFSSSYEQYF. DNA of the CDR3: TGTGCCAGCAGCTTTAGCAGTTCCTACGAGCAGTACTTC.

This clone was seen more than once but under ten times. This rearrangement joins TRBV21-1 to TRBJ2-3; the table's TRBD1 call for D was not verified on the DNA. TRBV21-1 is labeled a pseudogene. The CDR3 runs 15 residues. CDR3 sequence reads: CASSGRARGPDTQYF. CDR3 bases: TGTGCCAGCAGCGGTCGGGCTAGGGGCCCCGATACGCAGTATTTT.

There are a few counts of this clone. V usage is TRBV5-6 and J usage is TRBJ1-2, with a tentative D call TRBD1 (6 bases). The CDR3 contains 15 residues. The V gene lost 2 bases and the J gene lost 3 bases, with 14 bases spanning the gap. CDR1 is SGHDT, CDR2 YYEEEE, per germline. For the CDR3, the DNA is TGTGCCAGCAGCTTTGTAGCCCACAGGGACTATGGCTACACCTTC. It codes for CASSFVAHRDYGYTF.

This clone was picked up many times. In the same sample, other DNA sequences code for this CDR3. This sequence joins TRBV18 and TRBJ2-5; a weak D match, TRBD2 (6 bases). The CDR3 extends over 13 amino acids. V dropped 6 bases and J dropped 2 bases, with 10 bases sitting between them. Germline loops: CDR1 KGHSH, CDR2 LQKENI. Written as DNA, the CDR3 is TGTGCCAGCTCCCGCGGGGAACAAGAGACCCAGTACTTC. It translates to CASSRGEQETQYF.

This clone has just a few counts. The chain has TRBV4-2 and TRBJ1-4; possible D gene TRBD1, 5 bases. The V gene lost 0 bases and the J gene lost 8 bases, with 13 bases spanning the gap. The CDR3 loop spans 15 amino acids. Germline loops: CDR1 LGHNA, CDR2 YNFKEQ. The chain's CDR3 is CASSQDTQGREKLFF. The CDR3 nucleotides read TGTGCCAGCAGCCAAGATACCCAGGGAAGAGAAAAACTGTTTTTT.

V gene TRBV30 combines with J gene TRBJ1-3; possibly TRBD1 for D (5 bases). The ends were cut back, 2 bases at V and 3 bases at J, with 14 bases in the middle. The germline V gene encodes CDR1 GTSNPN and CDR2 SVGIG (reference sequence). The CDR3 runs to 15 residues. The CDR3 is CAWSRWQGGGNTIYF. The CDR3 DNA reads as TGTGCCTGGAGTAGGTGGCAGGGAGGTGGAAACACCATATATTTT.

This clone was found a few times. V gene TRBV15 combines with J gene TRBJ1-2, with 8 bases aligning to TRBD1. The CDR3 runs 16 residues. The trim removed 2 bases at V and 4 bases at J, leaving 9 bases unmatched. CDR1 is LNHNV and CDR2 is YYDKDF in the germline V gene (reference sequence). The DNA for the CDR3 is TGTGCCACCAGCAGAAGCGGACAGGGCGGCGGCTATGGCTACACCTTC. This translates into CATSRSGQGGGYGYTF.

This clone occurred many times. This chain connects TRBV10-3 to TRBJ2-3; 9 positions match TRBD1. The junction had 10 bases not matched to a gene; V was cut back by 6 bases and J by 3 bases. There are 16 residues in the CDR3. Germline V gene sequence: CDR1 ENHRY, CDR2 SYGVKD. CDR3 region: CAIRRFGDRDTDTQYF. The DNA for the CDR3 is TGTGCCATCAGGCGTTTTGGGGACAGGGATACAGATACGCAGTATTTT.

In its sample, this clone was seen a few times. CDR3 amino acids: CASSLARTGTNQPQHF. Here the CDR3 DNA reads TGTGCCAGCAGCTTGGCGAGGACAGGGACCAATCAGCCCCAGCATTTT. This chain joins TRBV5-6 and TRBJ1-5; TRBD1 matches at 8 bases. The J segment lost 3 bases and the V segment lost 0 bases, leaving 5 bases of the junction unmatched. The germline gives CDR1 SGHDT, CDR2 YYEEEE. This CDR3 region has 16 residues.

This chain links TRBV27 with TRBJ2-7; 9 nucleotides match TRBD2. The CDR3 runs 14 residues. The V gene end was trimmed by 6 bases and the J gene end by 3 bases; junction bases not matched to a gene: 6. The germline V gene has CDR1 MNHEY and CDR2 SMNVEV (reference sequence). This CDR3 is CASRNSGSRYEQYF. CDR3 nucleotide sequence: TGTGCCAGCAGGAATAGCGGGAGTCGCTACGAGCAGTACTTC.

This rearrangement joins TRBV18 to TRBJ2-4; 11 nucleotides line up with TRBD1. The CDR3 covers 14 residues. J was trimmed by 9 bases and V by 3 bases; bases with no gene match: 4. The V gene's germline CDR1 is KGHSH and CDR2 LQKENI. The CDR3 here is CASSPGQGDAIQYF. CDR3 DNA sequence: TGTGCCAGCTCACCGGGACAGGGGGACGCCATTCAGTACTTC.

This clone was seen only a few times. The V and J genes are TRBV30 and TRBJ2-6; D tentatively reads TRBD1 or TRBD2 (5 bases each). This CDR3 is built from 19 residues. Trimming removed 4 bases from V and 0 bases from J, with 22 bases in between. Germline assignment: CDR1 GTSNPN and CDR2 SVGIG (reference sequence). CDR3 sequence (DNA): TGTGCCTGGACCAGGCGGTGGGGGACGGACCACTCTGGGGCCAACGTCCTGACTTTC. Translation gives CAWTRRWGTDHSGANVLTF.

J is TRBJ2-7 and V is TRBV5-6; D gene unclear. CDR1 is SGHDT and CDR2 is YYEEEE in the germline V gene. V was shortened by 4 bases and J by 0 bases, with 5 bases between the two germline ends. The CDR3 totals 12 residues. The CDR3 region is CASSLNSYEQYF. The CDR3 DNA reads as TGTGCCAGCAGCCTTAACTCCTACGAGCAGTACTTC.

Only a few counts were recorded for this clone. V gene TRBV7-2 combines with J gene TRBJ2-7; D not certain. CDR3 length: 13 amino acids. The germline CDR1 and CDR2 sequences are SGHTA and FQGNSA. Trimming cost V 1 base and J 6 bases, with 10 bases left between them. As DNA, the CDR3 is TGTGCCAGCAGCTTAGTTAGAGACTCCGAGCAGTACTTC. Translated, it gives CASSLVRDSEQYF.

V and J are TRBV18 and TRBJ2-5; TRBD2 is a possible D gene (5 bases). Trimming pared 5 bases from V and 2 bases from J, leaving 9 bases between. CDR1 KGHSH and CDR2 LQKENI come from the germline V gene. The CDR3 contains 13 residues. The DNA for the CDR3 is TGTGCCAGCTCATTTGGGGAGCAAGAGACCCAGTACTTC. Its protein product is CASSFGEQETQYF.

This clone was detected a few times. The DNA for the CDR3 is TGTGCCAGCAGTTCCGGGACCGGTGGCTACGAGCAGTACTTC. This sequence encodes CASSSGTGGYEQYF. The chain couples TRBV6-5 to TRBJ2-7; D possibly matches TRBD1 or TRBD2 (5 bases each). Germline loops: CDR1 MNHEY, CDR2 SVGAGI. The V end was cut by 4 bases, the J end by 3 bases, with 13 bases between. The CDR3 extends over 14 amino acids.

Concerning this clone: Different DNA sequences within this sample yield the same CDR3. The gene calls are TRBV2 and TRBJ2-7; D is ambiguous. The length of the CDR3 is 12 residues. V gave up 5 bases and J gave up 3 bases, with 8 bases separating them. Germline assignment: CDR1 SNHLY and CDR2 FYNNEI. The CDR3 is CASSSGIYEQYF. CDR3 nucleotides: TGTGCCAGCAGTTCAGGAATCTACGAGCAGTACTTC.

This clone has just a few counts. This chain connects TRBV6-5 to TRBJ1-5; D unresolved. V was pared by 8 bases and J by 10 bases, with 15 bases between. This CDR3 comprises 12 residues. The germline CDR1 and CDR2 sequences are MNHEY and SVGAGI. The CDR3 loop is CASGIRAGPQHF. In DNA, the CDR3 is TGTGCCAGCGGTATTCGGGCTGGTCCCCAGCATTTT.

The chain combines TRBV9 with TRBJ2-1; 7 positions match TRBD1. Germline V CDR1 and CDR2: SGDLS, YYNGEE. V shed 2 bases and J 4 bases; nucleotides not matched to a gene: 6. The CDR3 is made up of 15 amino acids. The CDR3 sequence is CASSVRDRLYNEQFF. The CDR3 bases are TGTGCCAGCAGCGTCCGGGACAGACTTTACAATGAGCAGTTCTTC. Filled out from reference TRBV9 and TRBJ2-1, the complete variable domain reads DSGVTQTPKHLITATGQRVTLRCSPRSGDLSVYWYQQSLDQGLQFLIQYYNGEERAKGNILERFSAQQFPDLHSELNLSSLELGDSALYFCASSVRDRLYNEQFFGPGTRLTVL.

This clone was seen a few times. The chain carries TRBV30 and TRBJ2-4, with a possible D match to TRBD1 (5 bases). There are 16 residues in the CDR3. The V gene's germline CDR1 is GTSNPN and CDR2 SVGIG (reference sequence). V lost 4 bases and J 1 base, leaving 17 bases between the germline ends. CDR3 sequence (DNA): TGTGCCTGGACCAGAAAGGGGCTGGGGGCCAAAAACATTCAGTACTTC. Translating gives CAWTRKGLGAKNIQYF.

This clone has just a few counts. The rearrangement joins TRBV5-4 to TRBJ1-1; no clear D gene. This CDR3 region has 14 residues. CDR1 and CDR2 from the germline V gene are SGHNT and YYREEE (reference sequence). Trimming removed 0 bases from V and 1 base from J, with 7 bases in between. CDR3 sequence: CASSLDRKNTEAFF. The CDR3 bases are TGTGCCAGCAGCTTGGACCGAAAGAACACTGAAGCTTTCTTT.

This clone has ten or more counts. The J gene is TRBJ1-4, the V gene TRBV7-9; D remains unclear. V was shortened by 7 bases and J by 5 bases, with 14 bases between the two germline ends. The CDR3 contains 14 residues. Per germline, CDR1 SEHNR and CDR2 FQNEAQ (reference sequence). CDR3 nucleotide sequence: TGTGCCAGCACCACTGAGAGAAGCAATGAAAAACTGTTTTTT. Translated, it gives CASTTERSNEKLFF.

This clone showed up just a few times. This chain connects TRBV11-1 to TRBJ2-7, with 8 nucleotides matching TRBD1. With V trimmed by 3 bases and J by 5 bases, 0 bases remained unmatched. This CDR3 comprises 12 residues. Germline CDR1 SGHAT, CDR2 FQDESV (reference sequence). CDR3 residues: CASSLDRDEQYF. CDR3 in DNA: TGTGCCAGCAGCTTGGACAGGGACGAGCAGTACTTC.